This T cell receptor (beta chain) is from a study of Ad26.COV2.S vaccination and SARS-CoV-2 variants (dated by TCRdb to the early 2020s). Describing the broader study: Vaccine-arm donors were drawn from COV1001, a multicentre, randomized, double-blind, placebo-controlled phase I-IIa trial of Ad26.COV2.S in healthy adults. Participants in the trial were split at random into five groups of five each, receiving low-dose or high-dose Ad26.COV2.S once or twice, or else placebo on both occasions. Ad26.COV2.S was given intramuscularly at 5x10^10 or 1x10^11 viral particles, as a single shot or as two shots 56 days apart. The TCR-sequenced set comprised around 30 samples: around 20 Ad26.COV2.S vaccine recipients, 5 placebo recipients and 8 SARS-CoV-2 convalescent individuals. Blinding of investigators to trial group allocation was maintained during experiments and outcome assessment. TCRbeta repertoire sequencing was used to assess the specificity and breadth of SARS-CoV-2-reactive T cell receptors after Ad26.COV2.S vaccination.

The label giving this sample's treatment or condition can be read as: about 20 received Ad26.COV2.S at low or high dose, single or two shots; about 5 received placebo; per-sample allocation not given. For vaccine and placebo recipients, repertoires were sequenced using samples collected on day 63 after the first injection. Cohort 1b enrolled 20 to 30 adults aged 18-55 years at a single site in Boston, USA, between 29 July and 7 August 2020. Ad26.COV2.S consisted of a replication-incompetent adenovirus type 26 vector by which a prefusion-stabilized SARS-CoV-2 spike protein from the original Wuhan strain was expressed. General conclusions and limits of the study: Substantial breadth of spike-specific CD8+ and CD4+ T cell responses was reported after vaccination. Comparing responses between vaccine doses or regimens was not something the study was powered to do. According to the authors, total T cell responses may have been underestimated by the TCR breadth and depth analyses. Compared with placebo recipients, Ad26.COV2.S recipients showed higher spike-specific TCR breadth (P = 0.0014). Vaccine and placebo recipients had similar non-spike TCR breadth, a finding consistent with the vaccine containing only spike.

Note on this clone: It has no known antigen specificity. Base qualities are missing; no much larger clone stands one base away.

The immunoSEQ Assay was the method used to sequence TCRbeta CDR3 regions. After extraction, genomic DNA underwent amplification by bias-controlled multiplex PCR, followed by high-throughput sequencing. In the source study's methods: To quantify the absolute abundance of each unique TCRbeta CDR3 region, sequences were collapsed and filtered. T cell fraction was estimated by normalizing TCRbeta template counts to usable DNA, with usable DNA measured through amplification of reference genes found in all nucleated cells. Repertoire TCRs were annotated as SARS-CoV-2-specific by exact matching of V gene, CDR3 amino acid sequence and J gene to a known reactive TCR set. MIRA supplied the reference SARS-CoV-2 TCR set, which was filtered for enrichment in COVID-19-positive ImmuneCODE repertoires so that public or cross-reactive TCRs were removed. Using the MIRA antigens, annotated TCRs were further analysed by specific ORF or by position within an ORF. Breadth was defined as the number of annotated unique rearrangements divided by the total number of unique productive rearrangements, and depth was defined as the summed frequency of the annotated unique rearrangements. Two-sided Wilcoxon rank-sum tests were used to compare TCR breadth between groups. TCRdb carries this immuneACCESS record with in-frame sequences only. Its versions omit some clonotypes, under half of them owing to an unresolved V gene in the studies checked, with the rest unexplained. V and J calls and clone size are as listed in that table; D and trimming were resolved from the DNA. In this sample the table shows about 280,000 clones, over 75% of which occur a single time. The top ten hold approximately 3.4% of the sample.

The specimen comprised peripheral blood, sampled in a trial of Ad26.COV2.S vaccine versus placebo. This clonotype originated in a person between 18 and 59 years old who received the Ad26.COV2.S COVID-19 vaccine or a placebo.

The CDR3 in this case is CATSSPDRGKYGYTF. The sequence in DNA is TGTGCCACCAGCAGCCCGGACAGGGGCAAGTATGGCTACACCTTC. The chain is assembled from TRBV15 and TRBJ1-2; 9 bases in between match TRBD1. From the germline V gene (reference sequence), CDR1 is LNHNV and CDR2 is YYDKDF. After removal of 3 bases from V and 5 bases from J, the junction retains 7 bases not matched to a gene. The CDR3 starts with the cysteine, ends with the phenylalanine, and has 15 residues. The DNA shown is the 45-base CDR3, in frame from base 1.